This T cell receptor beta chain emerged from a study of blood T cell repertoires in COVID-19. At the level of the study: The origin of the acute and convalescent COVID-19 samples was the United States, Italy and Spain. Nucleic acid was either cDNA or gDNA, and it came from T cells, B-cell-depleted T cells, or PBMCs.

This table comes from immunoSEQ multiplex PCR, and its TCRdb copy is limited to in-frame clones, with some not included. The sample holds 200,000 to 250,000 clones, less than 85% seen once. Trimming pared 2 bases from V and 0 bases from J, leaving 11 bases between. This CDR3 spans 15 amino acids. Per the germline V gene, CDR1 is SEHNR and CDR2 is FQNEAQ (reference sequence). The sequence was collected from a woman older than 75 with acute or convalescent COVID-19. Sequencing was performed on peripheral blood. The V gene is TRBV7-9, the J gene TRBJ2-7, with D hard to call. The DNA for the CDR3 is TGTGCCAGCAGCTTATCGGCAGGAATCTCCTACGAGCAGTACTTC. Translation: CASSLSAGISYEQYF.